Listed here are 24 T cell receptor beta chains from one sample, sequenced in a study of cytomegalovirus exposure and HLA in healthy donors. Using immunoSEQ multiplex PCR, the repertoire was profiled, and TCRdb retains in-frame clones only, with some absent. This table holds hundreds of thousands of clones, roughly 87% found once. Specimen: PBMCs. These TCRs come from a man between 18 and 29 years old in good health and CMV-seropositive.

The rearrangement uses TRBV2 and TRBJ2-2; 7 bases match TRBD2. The CDR3 covers 15 residues. Germline loops: CDR1 SNHLY, CDR2 FYNNEI. Trimming cost V 6 bases and J 5 bases; bases outside gene matches: 9. The DNA of the CDR3 is TGTGCCAGCAGGTCTAGCGGAGTCGGGACCGGGGAGCTGTTTTTT. It encodes CASRSSGVGTGELFF.

The chain employs TRBV6-6 and TRBJ1-3, with 7 positions matching TRBD1. From germline, CDR1 is MNHNY and CDR2 SVGAGI (reference sequence). The length of the CDR3 is 15 residues. The trim removed 2 bases at V and 1 base at J, leaving 2 bases unmatched. The CDR3, as DNA: TGTGCCAGCAGTTACGGGACAGCTTCTGGAAACACCATATATTTT. Translating it yields CASSYGTASGNTIYF.

The rearrangement uses TRBV6-1 and TRBJ2-7, with D perhaps matching TRBD1 or TRBD2 (5 bases each). Trimming cost V 4 bases and J 6 bases, with 13 bases left between them. This CDR3 is 13 amino acids long. Germline-derived CDR1 and CDR2 are MNHNS and SASEGT. Here the CDR3 reads CASSGRYGGEQYF. The CDR3 DNA follows: TGTGCCAGCAGTGGGCGATATGGGGGCGAGCAGTACTTC.

The chain carries TRBV19 and TRBJ2-7; tentatively, D is TRBD1 or TRBD2 (5 bases each). V dropped 5 bases and J dropped 0 bases, with 17 bases sitting between them. The CDR3 runs to 16 residues. Per germline, CDR1 LNHDA and CDR2 SQIVND (reference sequence). The CDR3, as DNA: TGTGCCAGTAGTCACCAAGGCAGGGACCTCTCCTACGAGCAGTACTTC. Translated: CASSHQGRDLSYEQYF. Combining the CDR3 with reference TRBV19 and TRBJ2-7 gives the whole variable domain DGGITQSPKYLFRKEGQNVTLSCEQNLNHDAMYWYRQDPGQGLRLIYYSQIVNDFQKGDIAEGYSVSREKKESFPLTVTSAQKNPTAFYLCASSHQGRDLSYEQYFGPGTRLTVT.

V is TRBV7-9 and J is TRBJ2-2; the D is unclear. CDR3 length: 14 amino acids. V shed 5 bases and J shed 9 bases, with 16 bases lying between them. From germline, CDR1 is SEHNR and CDR2 FQNEAQ (reference sequence). Written as DNA, the CDR3 is TGTGCCAGCAGCCCATCACTTGGGATACGGGAGCTGTTTTTT. Protein product: CASSPSLGIRELFF. Full variable domain (outside the CDR3, taken from reference TRBV7-9 and TRBJ2-2): DTGVSQNPRHKITKRGQNVTFRCDPISEHNRLYWYRQTLGQGPEFLTYFQNEAQLEKSRLLSDRFSAERPKGSFSTLEIQRTEQGDSAMYLCASSPSLGIRELFFGEGSRLTVL.

The chain is built from TRBV10-3 and TRBJ1-1, with D possibly matching TRBD1 (5 bases). The germline V and J ends were trimmed by 3 bases and 4 bases, with 9 bases remaining between them. The germline CDR1 and CDR2 sequences are ENHRY and SYGVKD. CDR3 length equals 13 residues. The CDR3 coding sequence is TGTGCCATCAGTGACCAAGGGACCACTGAAGCTTTCTTT. This gives the protein CAISDQGTTEAFF.

The rearrangement links TRBV9 to TRBJ2-7; TRBD1 matches at 7 bases. Germline-derived CDR1 and CDR2 are SGDLS and YYNGEE. The CDR3 consists of 13 residues. V trimming: 3 bases; J trimming: 2 bases; junction bases outside the gene matches: 2. In DNA, the CDR3 is TGTGCCAGCAGCGCCGGGACAGCCTACGAGCAGTACTTC. Protein product: CASSAGTAYEQYF.

For the CDR3, the DNA is TGTGCCAGCAGTGAGGGATTAGCGGGAGGACTGTTCTTC. The encoded protein is CASSEGLAGGLFF. V gene TRBV2 combines with J gene TRBJ2-1; 10 bases line up with TRBD2. V was pared by 3 bases and J by 15 bases, with 8 bases of the junction left unmatched. The CDR3 runs to 13 residues. Germline CDR1 is SNHLY and CDR2 is FYNNEI. Combining the CDR3 with reference TRBV2 and TRBJ2-1 gives the whole variable domain EPEVTQTPSHQVTQMGQEVILRCVPISNHLYFYWYRQILGQKVEFLVSFYNNEISEKSEIFDDQFSVERPDGSNFTLKIRSTKLEDSAMYFCASSEGLAGGLFFGPGTRLTVL.

The chain combines TRBV6-5 with TRBJ1-1; the D is unclear. Deletions cut 7 bases from V and 4 bases from J, with 16 bases between. Germline V gene sequence: CDR1 MNHEY, CDR2 SVGAGI. This CDR3 comprises 14 residues. DNA of the CDR3: TGTGCCAGCACCTACAATGGAGGGCTCACTGAAGCTTTCTTT. Translation gives CASTYNGGLTEAFF.

This chain connects TRBV7-9 to TRBJ2-1; 7 bases agree with TRBD2. Unmatched junction bases numbered 10, after V lost 4 bases and J lost 1 base. CDR3 length equals 17 residues. The germline gives CDR1 SEHNR, CDR2 FQNEAQ (reference sequence). CDR3 loop: CASSSRVSGHSYNEQFF. In DNA form, the CDR3 reads TGTGCCAGCAGCTCCCGAGTTAGCGGGCATTCCTACAATGAGCAGTTCTTC. The whole variable domain, remainder taken from reference TRBV7-9 and TRBJ2-1, is DTGVSQNPRHKITKRGQNVTFRCDPISEHNRLYWYRQTLGQGPEFLTYFQNEAQLEKSRLLSDRFSAERPKGSFSTLEIQRTEQGDSAMYLCASSSRVSGHSYNEQFFGPGTRLTVL.

V is TRBV6-5 and J is TRBJ2-2; D remains unclear. V was cut by 10 bases and J by 2 bases, with 11 bases left in between. CDR3 length equals 13 residues. Germline V gene data show CDR1 as MNHEY and CDR2 as SVGAGI. In DNA form, the CDR3 reads TGTGCCACCAAAAGAGTAAACACCGGGGAGCTGTTTTTT. Amino acids: CATKRVNTGELFF.

This chain links TRBV21-1 with TRBJ2-3; the table's D gene call, TRBD1, was not cross checked with the DNA. TRBV21-1 is labeled a pseudogene. This CDR3 is built from 17 residues. The CDR3 region is CASSKVGTGGCTDTQYF. The DNA for the CDR3 is TGTGCCAGCAGCAAAGTGGGGACAGGAGGATGCACAGATACGCAGTATTTT.

This clone was seen only a few times. The chain combines TRBV6-5 with TRBJ2-2; TRBD2 is a possible D gene (6 bases). The CDR3 loop spans 14 amino acids. V lost 6 bases and J 2 bases, leaving 10 bases between the germline ends. Germline V lookup: CDR1 MNHEY, CDR2 SVGAGI. This CDR3 is CASSPGLNTGELFF. The CDR3 DNA reads as TGTGCCAGCAGCCCGGGACTTAACACCGGGGAGCTGTTTTTT.

This chain uses TRBV28 with TRBJ1-5; 9 positions agree with TRBD1. The J segment lost 3 bases and the V segment lost 8 bases, leaving 17 bases of the junction unmatched. Germline lookup yields CDR1 MDHEN and CDR2 SYDVKM. The CDR3 length is 18 residues. CDR3 coding DNA: TGTGCCAGCGGAAAAAACCGGGACAGGGTAATAAACAATCAGCCCCAGCATTTT. Its translation is CASGKNRDRVINNQPQHF. The full variable domain, in which reference TRBV28 and TRBJ1-5 provide the parts outside the CDR3, is DVKVTQSSRYLVKRTGEKVFLECVQDMDHENMFWYRQDPGLGLRLIYFSYDVKMKEKGDIPEGYSVSREKKERFSLILESASTNQTSMYLCASGKNRDRVINNQPQHFGDGTRLSIL.

The chain uses TRBV9 and TRBJ2-1; D call uncertain. The CDR3 is 12 residues long. From germline, CDR1 is SGDLS and CDR2 YYNGEE. V was clipped by 4 bases and J by 8 bases, with 10 bases between them. DNA for the CDR3: TGTGCCAGCAGCTTCCGCACGGATGAGCAGTTCTTC. It encodes CASSFRTDEQFF. The whole variable domain, remainder taken from reference TRBV9 and TRBJ2-1, is DSGVTQTPKHLITATGQRVTLRCSPRSGDLSVYWYQQSLDQGLQFLIQYYNGEERAKGNILERFSAQQFPDLHSELNLSSLELGDSALYFCASSFRTDEQFFGPGTRLTVL.

The rearrangement joins TRBV5-4 to TRBJ2-7, with unresolved D. The CDR3 covers 15 residues. Germline V gene lookup returns CDR1 SGHNT and CDR2 YYREEE (reference sequence). The ends were cut back, 4 bases at V and 1 base at J, with 15 bases in the middle. As DNA, the CDR3 is TGTGCCAGCAGCCCGACGCCGGTCGGGTCCTACGAGCAGTACTTC. This encodes CASSPTPVGSYEQYF.

The chain uses TRBV6-5 and TRBJ2-3, with a possible D match to TRBD1 (5 bases). The V and J ends lost 5 bases and 6 bases respectively, with 18 bases between them. CDR1 is MNHEY, CDR2 SVGAGI, per germline. The CDR3 covers 15 residues. The CDR3 DNA sequence: TGTGCCAGCAGTACCCCGGTCGACAGCCCCGATACGCAGTATTTT. Protein product: CASSTPVDSPDTQYF.

This clone was seen a few times. The gene calls are TRBV4-1 and TRBJ1-2; D unclear. V was trimmed by 1 base and J by 7 bases, leaving 25 bases between them. Germline loops: CDR1 MGHRA, CDR2 YSYEKL. This CDR3 has 18 residues. The CDR3 is CASSQGLRLRLTLGGYTF. CDR3 nucleotide sequence: TGCGCCAGCAGCCAAGGTTTACGTCTCCGCCTGACCCTTGGTGGCTACACCTTC.

The gene calls are TRBV6-1 and TRBJ2-7, with D uncertain. Germline CDR1 is MNHNS and CDR2 is SASEGT. This CDR3 is built from 13 residues. Trimming pared 1 base from V and 4 bases from J, leaving 8 bases between. The CDR3 coding sequence is TGTGCCAGCAGTGAAGGCGTCCATTACGAGCAGTACTTC. This sequence encodes CASSEGVHYEQYF.

V is TRBV7-2 and J is TRBJ1-2; TRBD1 matches at 10 bases. V lost 0 bases to trimming and J lost 0 bases; unmatched junction nucleotides: 1. CDR3 length equals 16 residues. Looked up from germline, CDR1 is SGHTA and CDR2 is FQGNSA. DNA of the CDR3: TGTGCCAGCAGCTTAGCCGGGACAGGGGCTAACTATGGCTACACCTTC. Translating it yields CASSLAGTGANYGYTF.

In DNA, the CDR3 is TGTGCCAGCAAGATATTCACCCTCGGATTCCAAGAGACCCAGTACTTC. It yields the protein CASKIFTLGFQETQYF. The rearrangement uses TRBV6-4 and TRBJ2-5, with unresolved D. Germline loops: CDR1 MRHNA, CDR2 SNTAGT. Trimming took 7 bases from V and 1 from J, leaving 19 bases between them. This CDR3 region has 16 residues.

This clone was counted a few times. The chain is built from TRBV5-6 and TRBJ1-2; no firm D call. The ends were cut back, 4 bases at V and 5 bases at J, with 12 bases in the middle. Germline lookup yields CDR1 SGHDT and CDR2 YYEEEE. This CDR3 region has 13 residues. CDR3 DNA sequence: TGTGCCAGCAGCCCGGCACGGCATTATGGCTACACCTTC. Amino acid sequence: CASSPARHYGYTF.

The genes are TRBV27 and TRBJ1-2; weak D call: TRBD1 (5 bases). Germline V CDR1 and CDR2: MNHEY, SMNVEV (reference sequence). Trimming shortened V by 6 bases and J by 8 bases, and 19 bases separated the two germline ends. This CDR3 is built from 14 residues. Here the CDR3 reads CASSNTGTAVGYTF. DNA of the CDR3: TGTGCCAGCAGCAACACCGGGACGGCGGTAGGCTACACCTTC.

This sequence joins TRBV7-2 and TRBJ1-5; D gene uncertain. Germline V CDR1 and CDR2: SGHTA, FQGNSA. V lost 1 base, J lost 2 bases, and 12 bases lay in between. There are 16 residues in the CDR3. This CDR3 is CASSLEEGAGNQPQHF. Written as DNA, the CDR3 is TGTGCCAGCAGCTTAGAAGAGGGCGCGGGCAATCAGCCCCAGCATTTT.